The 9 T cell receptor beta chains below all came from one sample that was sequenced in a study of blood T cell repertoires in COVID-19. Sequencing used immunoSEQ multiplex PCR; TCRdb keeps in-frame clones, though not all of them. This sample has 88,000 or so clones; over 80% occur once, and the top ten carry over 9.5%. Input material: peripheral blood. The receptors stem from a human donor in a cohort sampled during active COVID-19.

Written as DNA, the CDR3 is TGTGCCAGCTCAGGGGGCGGCAATCAGCCCCAGCATTTT. Its protein is CASSGGGNQPQHF. This chain joins TRBV30 and TRBJ1-5; 8 bases are shared with TRBD1. The length of the CDR3 is 13 residues. Germline V lookup: CDR1 GTSNPN, CDR2 SVGIG (reference sequence). V gave up 8 bases and J gave up 2 bases; unmatched junction bases: 5.

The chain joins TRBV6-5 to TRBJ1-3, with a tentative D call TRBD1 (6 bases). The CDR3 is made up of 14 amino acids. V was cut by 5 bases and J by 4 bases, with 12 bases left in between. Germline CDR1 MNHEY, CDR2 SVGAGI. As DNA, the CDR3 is TGTGCCAGCAGTATTGACAGGTCCGGAAACACCATATATTTT. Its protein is CASSIDRSGNTIYF.

The CDR3 bases are TGTGCCACCACTGTGGACAGGAATAATGAAGCTTTCTTT. It yields the protein CATTVDRNNEAFF. The J gene is TRBJ1-1, the V gene TRBV24-1, with 7 bases fitting TRBD1. The length of the CDR3 is 13 residues. V was pared by 8 bases and J by 7 bases, with 9 bases of the junction left unmatched. Looked up from germline, CDR1 is KGHDR and CDR2 is SFDVKD.

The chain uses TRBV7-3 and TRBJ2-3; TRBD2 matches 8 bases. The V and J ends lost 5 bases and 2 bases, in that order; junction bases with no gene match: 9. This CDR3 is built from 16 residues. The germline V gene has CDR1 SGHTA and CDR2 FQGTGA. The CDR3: CASSRIAGTTTDTQYF. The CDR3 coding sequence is TGTGCCAGCAGCCGAATAGCGGGGACTACCACAGATACGCAGTATTTT.

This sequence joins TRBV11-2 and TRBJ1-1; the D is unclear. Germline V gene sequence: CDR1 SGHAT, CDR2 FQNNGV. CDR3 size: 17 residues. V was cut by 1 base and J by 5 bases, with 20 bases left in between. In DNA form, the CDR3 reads TGTGCCAGCAGCTTAGTGGTCGGCTATACTATGAGGACTGAAGCTTTCTTT. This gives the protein CASSLVVGYTMRTEAFF.

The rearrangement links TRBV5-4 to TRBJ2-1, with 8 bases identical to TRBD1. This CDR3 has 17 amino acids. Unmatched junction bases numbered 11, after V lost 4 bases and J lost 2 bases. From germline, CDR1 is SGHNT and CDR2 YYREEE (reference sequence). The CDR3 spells CASSHDRWTGPYNEQFF. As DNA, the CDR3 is TGTGCCAGCAGCCACGATCGTTGGACAGGGCCCTACAATGAGCAGTTCTTC.

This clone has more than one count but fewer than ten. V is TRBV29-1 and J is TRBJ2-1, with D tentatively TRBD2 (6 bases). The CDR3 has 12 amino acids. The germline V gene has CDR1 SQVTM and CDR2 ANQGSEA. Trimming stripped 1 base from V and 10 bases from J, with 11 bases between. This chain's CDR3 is CSVEGAGGEQFF. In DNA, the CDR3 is TGCAGCGTTGAAGGAGCTGGGGGGGAGCAGTTCTTC.

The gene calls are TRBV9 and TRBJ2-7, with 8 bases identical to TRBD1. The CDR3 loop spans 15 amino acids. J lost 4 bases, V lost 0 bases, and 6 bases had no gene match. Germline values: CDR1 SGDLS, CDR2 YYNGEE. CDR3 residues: CASSVASGGAYEQYF. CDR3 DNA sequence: TGTGCCAGCAGCGTAGCATCAGGGGGCGCGTACGAGCAGTACTTC.

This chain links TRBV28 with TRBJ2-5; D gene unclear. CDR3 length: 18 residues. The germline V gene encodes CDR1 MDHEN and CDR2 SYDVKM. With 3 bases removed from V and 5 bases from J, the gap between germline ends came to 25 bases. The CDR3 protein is CASSLFGLAATARETQYF. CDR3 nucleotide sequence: TGTGCCAGCAGTTTGTTTGGGTTGGCAGCCACAGCCAGGGAGACCCAGTACTTC.